Shown below are 22 T cell receptor beta chains from a single sample sequenced in a study of blood T cell repertoires in COVID-19. Some clones are missing from TCRdb's copy, which holds only in-frame ones; the method was immunoSEQ multiplex PCR. Of some 150,000 clones listed, around 84% were seen once; the top ten hold about 5%. Specimen: peripheral blood. Receptors were obtained from a woman aged 50 to 60 with acute or convalescent COVID-19.

The chain is built from TRBV10-2 and TRBJ1-5; maybe TRBD1 (5 bases). Trimming removed 0 bases from V and 3 bases from J, with 12 bases in between. Germline V gene lookup returns CDR1 WSHSY and CDR2 SAAADI. This CDR3 comprises 16 residues. CDR3 sequence (DNA): TGCGCCAGCAGTGAGTCCTACAGGTCCGTCAATCAGCCCCAGCATTTT. Its protein is CASSESYRSVNQPQHF.

V and J are TRBV6-2 or TRBV6-3 and TRBJ1-2; 7 nucleotides match TRBD1. The CDR3 has 14 residues. The V and J ends lost 4 bases and 5 bases, in that order; junction bases with no gene match: 7. Germline CDR1 and CDR2: MNHEY and SVGEGT. The CDR3 sequence is CASSSGDRVYGYTF. DNA of the CDR3: TGTGCCAGCAGTTCCGGAGACAGGGTGTATGGCTACACCTTC.

The gene calls are TRBV7-2 and TRBJ2-1; the match to TRBD1 covers 9 bases. Germline assignment: CDR1 SGHTA and CDR2 FQGNSA. The CDR3 has 15 residues. J lost 7 bases, V lost 5 bases, and 9 bases had no gene match. The CDR3 coding sequence is TGTGCCAGCAGCCTTATGGGACAGGGTGGAAATGAGCAGTTCTTC. Translation: CASSLMGQGGNEQFF. Drawing the rest from reference TRBV7-2 and TRBJ2-1, the complete variable domain is GAGVSQSPSNKVTEKGKDVELRCDPISGHTALYWYRQSLGQGLEFLIYFQGNSAPDKSGLPSDRFSAERTGGSVSTLTIQRTQQEDSAVYLCASSLMGQGGNEQFFGPGTRLTVL.

J is TRBJ1-1 and V is TRBV5-6; D gene ambiguous. The V end lost 5 bases, the J end lost 4 bases, and 12 bases lay between the germline ends. This CDR3 spans 13 amino acids. The germline CDR1 and CDR2 sequences are SGHDT and YYEEEE. The CDR3 bases are TGTGCCAGCAGTTTTTTCGAGGCCACTGAAGCTTTCTTT. This encodes CASSFFEATEAFF. Full variable domain (missing parts from reference TRBV5-6 and TRBJ1-1): DAGVTQSPTHLIKTRGQQVTLRCSPKSGHDTVSWYQQALGQGPQFIFQYYEEEERQRGNFPDRFSGHQFPNYSSELNVNALLLGDSALYLCASSFFEATEAFFGQGTRLTVV.

V gene TRBV6-5 combines with J gene TRBJ2-7; TRBD1 matches 7 bases. With V trimmed by 6 bases and J by 3 bases, 2 bases remained unmatched. This CDR3 contains 12 residues. Germline V lookup: CDR1 MNHEY, CDR2 SVGAGI. The CDR3 region is CASRGQHYEQYF. Here the CDR3 DNA reads TGTGCCAGCAGGGGACAGCACTACGAGCAGTACTTC.

V and J are TRBV10-3 and TRBJ2-1, with D possibly TRBD2 on 5 matching bases. The CDR3 spans 12 residues. CDR1 ENHRY and CDR2 SYGVKD come from the germline V gene. The V gene lost 10 bases and the J gene lost 8 bases, with 15 bases spanning the gap. The CDR3 DNA reads TGTGCCACTGAGTCAAGCGGTGATGAGCAGTTCTTC. This gives the protein CATESSGDEQFF.

The chain recombines TRBV5-1 with TRBJ2-3, with a possible D match to TRBD1 (6 bases). The germline gives CDR1 SGHRS, CDR2 YFSETQ. V lost 0 bases to trimming and J lost 2 bases, with 10 bases between them. This CDR3 has 15 residues. CDR3 DNA sequence: TGCGCCAGCAGCTTGGGGGGGACACCCACAGATACGCAGTATTTT. Amino acid sequence: CASSLGGTPTDTQYF.

The chain links TRBV27 to TRBJ2-3; the match to TRBD1 covers 7 bases. Germline V gene sequence: CDR1 MNHEY, CDR2 SMNVEV (reference sequence). CDR3 length: 16 residues. The V segment lost 3 bases and the J segment 1 base; nucleotides outside the gene matches: 7. The CDR3 coding sequence is TGTGCCAGCAGTTTCGAGGGGGCCCTAGGCACAGATACGCAGTATTTT. It translates to CASSFEGALGTDTQYF.

This rearrangement joins TRBV16 to TRBJ1-2, with D tentatively TRBD1 (5 bases). Trimming took 1 base from V and 6 from J, leaving 9 bases between them. This CDR3 has 13 residues. Germline CDR1 and CDR2: KGHSY and FQNENV. CDR3 sequence (DNA): TGTGCCAGCAGCCAATGGTCGGGGGATGGCTACACCTTC. Amino acid sequence: CASSQWSGDGYTF.

The V gene is TRBV28, the J gene TRBJ2-1, with 9 positions matching TRBD2. In germline, CDR1 is MDHEN, CDR2 SYDVKM. Trimming took 5 bases from V and 2 from J; bases not matched to a gene: 7. This CDR3 has 16 amino acids. This chain's CDR3 is CASSPEGGGAYNEQFF. DNA for the CDR3: TGTGCCAGCAGTCCCGAAGGCGGGGGGGCCTACAATGAGCAGTTCTTC.

V and J are TRBV11-3 and TRBJ2-1; TRBD2 agrees at 8 bases. J gave up 8 bases and V 2 bases, and 5 bases lay outside the gene matches. The CDR3 is 14 residues long. Looked up from germline, CDR1 is SGHNT and CDR2 is YENEEA. CDR3 bases: TGTGCCAGCAGCTTATTCGGGGGGGCCTATGAGCAGTTCTTC. Residues: CASSLFGGAYEQFF.

The chain has TRBV6-4 and TRBJ1-6; the D gene is possibly TRBD1 (6 bases). The germline gives CDR1 MRHNA, CDR2 SNTAGT. V shed 6 bases and J shed 10 bases, with 13 bases lying between them. The CDR3 covers 13 residues. CDR3 DNA sequence: TGTGCCAGCAGGGACAGTGAGCAATCACCCCTCCACTTT. Its translation is CASRDSEQSPLHF.

This chain connects TRBV19 to TRBJ2-3; TRBD1 matches at 11 bases. Germline values: CDR1 LNHDA, CDR2 SQIVND (reference sequence). The CDR3 loop spans 17 amino acids. J was trimmed by 3 bases and V by 3 bases; bases with no gene match: 8. The CDR3 sequence is CASSIGGTGGMTDTQYF. For the CDR3, the DNA is TGTGCCAGTAGTATCGGAGGGACAGGGGGAATGACAGATACGCAGTATTTT.

This clone is classed as medium-sized. This chain connects TRBV5-1 to TRBJ2-7; 9 bases match TRBD1. Germline V gene sequence: CDR1 SGHRS, CDR2 YFSETQ. CDR3 length: 16 amino acids. The J segment lost 5 bases and the V segment lost 4 bases, leaving 13 bases of the junction unmatched. The CDR3 bases are TGCGCCAGCAGCCCGATACCGGGACAGGGCTTGCACGAGCAGTACTTC. Protein product: CASSPIPGQGLHEQYF.

The rearrangement links TRBV19 to TRBJ1-1, with 10 bases lining up with TRBD1. From germline, CDR1 is LNHDA and CDR2 SQIVND (reference sequence). V trimming: 6 bases; J trimming: 5 bases; junction bases outside the gene matches: 6. The CDR3 contains 14 residues. The chain's CDR3 is CASRRQGARTEAFF. In DNA form, the CDR3 reads TGTGCCAGTAGGCGACAGGGGGCGCGAACTGAAGCTTTCTTT. The full variable domain, rest sourced from reference TRBV19 and TRBJ1-1, is DGGITQSPKYLFRKEGQNVTLSCEQNLNHDAMYWYRQDPGQGLRLIYYSQIVNDFQKGDIAEGYSVSREKKESFPLTVTSAQKNPTAFYLCASRRQGARTEAFFGQGTRLTVV.

This sequence joins TRBV18 and TRBJ2-7; unclear D gene. The CDR3 spans 13 residues. The germline V gene has CDR1 KGHSH and CDR2 LQKENI. V dropped 3 bases and J dropped 5 bases, with 11 bases sitting between them. The CDR3 loop reads CASSPAQRHEQYF. The CDR3 region has the DNA TGTGCCAGCTCACCCGCGCAGCGTCACGAGCAGTACTTC.

The rearrangement joins TRBV9 to TRBJ1-2, with D possibly being TRBD1 (6 bases). Germline CDR1 and CDR2: SGDLS and YYNGEE. V was shortened by 0 bases and J by 2 bases, with 14 bases between the two germline ends. The CDR3 is made up of 16 amino acids. The CDR3, as DNA: TGTGCCAGCAGCGTAGGAATAACAGGGAAAAACTATGGCTACACCTTC. Translated: CASSVGITGKNYGYTF.

This clone was observed a few times. The V gene is TRBV5-5, the J gene TRBJ1-4; 7 bases fit TRBD1. CDR1 is SGHKS and CDR2 is YYEKEE in the germline V gene (reference sequence). The CDR3 extends over 16 amino acids. V lost 0 bases, J lost 7 bases, and 9 bases stayed unmatched. CDR3 protein: CASSLVIDRVGEKLFF. CDR3 DNA sequence: TGTGCCAGCAGCTTGGTAATCGACAGGGTGGGTGAAAAACTGTTTTTT.

The chain employs TRBV4-3 and TRBJ1-1, with D possibly matching TRBD1 (5 bases). Germline CDR1 reads LGHNA; CDR2 reads YSLEER. This CDR3 has 13 amino acids. V was shortened by 4 bases and J by 4 bases, with 10 bases between the two germline ends. CDR3: CASSLSRATEAFF. In DNA, the CDR3 is TGCGCCAGCAGCCTAAGCAGGGCCACTGAAGCTTTCTTT.

Remarks on this clone: The sample holds other DNA sequences that translate to the same CDR3. The chain recombines TRBV11-2 with TRBJ2-1; D is perhaps TRBD1 (5 bases). Germline assignment: CDR1 SGHAT and CDR2 FQNNGV. V lost 1 base, J lost 5 bases, and 6 bases lay in between. This CDR3 has 13 amino acids. CDR3 loop: CASSLAGNNEQFF. CDR3 in DNA: TGTGCCAGCAGCTTAGCAGGGAACAATGAGCAGTTCTTC.

CDR3 in DNA: TGTGCCAGCAGCGGAACTAGAAGAGGAGATACGCAGTATTTT. This encodes CASSGTRRGDTQYF. The chain uses TRBV7-3 and TRBJ2-3; D is perhaps TRBD2 (5 bases). The CDR3 covers 14 residues. The V end lost 5 bases, the J end lost 5 bases, and 14 bases lay between the germline ends. Germline V gene data show CDR1 as SGHTA and CDR2 as FQGTGA.

The CDR3, as DNA: TGTGCCAGCTCACCAAGTATCGAGAGGGAAGCTTTCTTT. It codes for CASSPSIEREAFF. J is TRBJ1-1 and V is TRBV18; D is undetermined. CDR3 size: 13 residues. In germline, CDR1 is KGHSH, CDR2 LQKENI. The V end lost 2 bases, the J end lost 8 bases, and 12 bases lay between the germline ends.